This TCR beta chain came from a study of T cell responses to AZD1222 COVID-19 vaccine. This CDR3 has 12 residues. V dropped 6 bases and J dropped 7 bases, with 9 bases sitting between them. Comments on this clone: What it binds is unknown.

Method: immunoSEQ multiplex PCR; TCRdb's copy keeps in-frame clones and lacks some. The sample includes fewer than 200,000 clones, roughly 92% of them seen just once. Study results and limitations: Only a handful of individuals given AZD1222 were seropositive at baseline.

The receptor's source is an adult in good health. The chain combines TRBV12-3 or TRBV12-4 with TRBJ2-2; no definite D call. The sample here was peripheral blood, taken on day 0 of AZD1222 vaccination. The CDR3 DNA is TGTGCCAGCAGCCCGGGCATCGGGGAGCTGTTTTTT. It codes for CASSPGIGELFF.